Listed here are 2 T cell receptor beta chains from one sample, sequenced in a study of OX40 agonist ivuxolimab in advanced cancers. The assay was immunoSEQ multiplex PCR, and TCRdb's table has in-frame clones only and misses some. Of under 75,000 clones listed, 86% are singletons. The sequencing here drew on CD4+ or CD8+ T cells sorted from blood, taken in a trial of the OX40 agonist ivuxolimab. Receptors originate from an adult with an advanced solid tumor such as melanoma, head and neck, liver or kidney cancer.

The rearrangement links TRBV11-2 to TRBJ1-2; the match to TRBD1 covers 8 bases. The CDR3 extends over 17 amino acids. J gave up 4 bases and V 5 bases, and 15 bases lay outside the gene matches. Germline V gene sequence: CDR1 SGHAT, CDR2 FQNNGV. The CDR3 nucleotides read TGTGCCAGCAGCCCTAGTCGGGTGACCGGGACAGGCTATGGCTACACCTTC. Translation gives CASSPSRVTGTGYGYTF. The whole variable domain, remainder taken from reference TRBV11-2 and TRBJ1-2, is EAGVAQSPRYKIIEKRQSVAFWCNPISGHATLYWYQQILGQGPKLLIQFQNNGVVDDSQLPKDRFSAERLKGVDSTLKIQPAKLEDSAVYLCASSPSRVTGTGYGYTFGSGTRLTVV.

This rearrangement joins TRBV11-2 to TRBJ1-4; tentatively, D is TRBD1 (5 bases). Germline CDR1 is SGHAT and CDR2 is FQNNGV. The CDR3 is 14 amino acids. The V gene lost 1 base and the J gene lost 5 bases, with 8 bases spanning the gap. The CDR3 sequence is CASSLAGKNEKLFF. The DNA of the CDR3 is TGTGCCAGCAGCTTAGCAGGGAAGAATGAAAAACTGTTTTTT. Full variable domain (rest looked up from reference TRBV11-2 and TRBJ1-4): EAGVAQSPRYKIIEKRQSVAFWCNPISGHATLYWYQQILGQGPKLLIQFQNNGVVDDSQLPKDRFSAERLKGVDSTLKIQPAKLEDSAVYLCASSLAGKNEKLFFGSGTQLSVL.